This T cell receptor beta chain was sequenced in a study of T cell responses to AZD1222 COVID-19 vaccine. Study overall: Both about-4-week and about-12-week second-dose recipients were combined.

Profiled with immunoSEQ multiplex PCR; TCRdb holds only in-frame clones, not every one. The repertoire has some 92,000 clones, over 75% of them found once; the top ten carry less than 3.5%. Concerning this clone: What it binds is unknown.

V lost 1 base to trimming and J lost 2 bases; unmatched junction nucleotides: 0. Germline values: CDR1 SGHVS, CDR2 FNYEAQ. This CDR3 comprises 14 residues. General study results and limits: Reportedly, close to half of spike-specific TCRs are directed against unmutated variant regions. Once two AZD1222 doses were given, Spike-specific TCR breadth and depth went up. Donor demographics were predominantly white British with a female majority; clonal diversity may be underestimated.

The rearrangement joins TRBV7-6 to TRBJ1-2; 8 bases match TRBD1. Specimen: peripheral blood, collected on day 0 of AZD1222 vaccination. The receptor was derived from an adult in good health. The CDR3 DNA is TGTGCCAGCAGCTTAGGGACAGGGAACTATGGCTACACCTTC. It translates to CASSLGTGNYGYTF.